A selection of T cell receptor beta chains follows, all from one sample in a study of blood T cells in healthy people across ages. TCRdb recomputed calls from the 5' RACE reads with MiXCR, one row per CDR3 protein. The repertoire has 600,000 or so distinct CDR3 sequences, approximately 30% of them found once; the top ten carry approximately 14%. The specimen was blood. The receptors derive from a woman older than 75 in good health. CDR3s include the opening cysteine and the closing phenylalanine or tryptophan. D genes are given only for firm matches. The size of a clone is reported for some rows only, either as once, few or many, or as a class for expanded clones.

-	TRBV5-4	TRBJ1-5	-	CASSLSPGYGQPQHF	TGTGCCAGCAGCTTGTCTCCAGGGTATGGTCAGCCCCAGCATTTT
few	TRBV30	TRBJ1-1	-	CAWSEGGRRYNTEAFF	TGTGCCTGGAGTGAGGGAGGTCGGAGATACAACACTGAAGCTTTCTTT
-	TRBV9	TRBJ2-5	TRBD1	CASSVGGQGALETQYF	TGTGCCAGCAGCGTTGGGGGACAGGGGGCCTTAGAGACCCAGTACTTC
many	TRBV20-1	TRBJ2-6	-	CSARDHLGASGANVLTF	TGCAGTGCTAGAGACCACCTTGGAGCCTCTGGGGCCAACGTCCTGACTTTC
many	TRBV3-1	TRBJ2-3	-	CASSQGSASVQYF	TGTGCCAGCAGCCAAGGATCCGCTTCGGTGCAGTATTTT
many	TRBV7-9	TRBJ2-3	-	CASSLGDSRYTQYF	TGTGCCAGCAGCTTAGGTGATTCCAGGTATACGCAGTATTTT
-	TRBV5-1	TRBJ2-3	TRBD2	CASSLVLRGGSTDTQYF	TGCGCCAGCAGCTTGGTTTTGCGGGGGGGGAGCACAGATACGCAGTATTTT
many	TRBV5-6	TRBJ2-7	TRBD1	CASSWDRRMQYF	TGTGCCAGCAGCTGGGACAGGCGAATGCAGTACTTC
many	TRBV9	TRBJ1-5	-	CASSVTNNPNQPQHF	TGTGCCAGCAGCGTCACGAATAACCCCAATCAGCCCCAGCATTTT
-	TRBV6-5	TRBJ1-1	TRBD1	CASRLLGRGSTEAFF	TGTGCCAGCCGCTTACTTGGCAGGGGGAGCACTGAAGCTTTCTTT
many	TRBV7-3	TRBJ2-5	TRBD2	CASSLGAGEETQYF	TGTGCCAGCAGCTTAGGGGCGGGGGAAGAGACCCAGTACTTC
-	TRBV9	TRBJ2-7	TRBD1	CASGVEGAVSEQYF	TGTGCCAGCGGCGTAGAGGGGGCAGTTTCCGAGCAGTACTTC
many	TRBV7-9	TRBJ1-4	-	CASSLGFQINEKLFF	TGTGCCAGCAGCTTAGGATTTCAGATTAATGAAAAACTGTTTTTT
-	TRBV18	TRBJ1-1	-	CASSPGSVPNTEAFF	TGTGCCAGCTCACCAGGTTCTGTGCCGAACACTGAAGCTTTCTTT
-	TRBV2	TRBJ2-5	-	CASKVTVTETQYF	TGTGCCAGCAAAGTAACGGTGACGGAGACCCAGTACTTC
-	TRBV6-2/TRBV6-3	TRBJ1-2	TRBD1	CASRRDRGPYGYTF	TGTGCCAGCAGACGGGACAGGGGGCCATATGGCTACACCTTC